What follows describes a single T cell receptor beta chain. Its antigen target is currently unknown. No base-level quality is on record; no much larger clone is a single base apart. From each donor, a single peripheral blood sample of approximately 120 mL on average was drawn into heparinised tubes. A BD FACSAria II was used to sort naive, central memory, regulatory and stem cell-like memory CD4+ T cells with a panel that included CD45RO, CCR7, CD25, CD127, CD95 and CD27. Every sorted population had a purity above 98%. Right away, PBMCs were isolated by Lymphoprep density gradient centrifugation and were stained directly, with no culture step. So that batch effects would be minimized, each experiment stained and sorted samples in pairs, pairing one healthy donor with one patient. These data belong to a study of beta chain features in type 1 diabetes (dated by TCRdb to the late 2010s). Background for the entire study: Mean age, gender distribution, total cell number and subset yield did not differ between patients and healthy donors. A total of about 99,000,000 sorted cells were examined across all samples, and RNA yield correlated strongly with the number of cells per subset. The study compared the TCRB repertoires of sorted circulating CD4+ T cell subsets in recently diagnosed type 1 diabetes patients with those in matched healthy donors. Whereas all 30 or so donors provided naive and central memory subsets, regulatory and stem cell-like memory subsets were isolated from just 8 patients and about 8 healthy donors.

The research as a whole found: At VDJ recombination sites, type 1 diabetes patients had fewer insertions and more deleted nucleotides, which implies abnormalities in thymic rearrangement. Because cDNA was sequenced instead of genomic DNA, activated cells with high expression could be over-represented, although the groups did not differ in activation or CD3 levels. Shorter templates might have been favored by PCR, but patient and control samples were amplified and corrected together, so both groups would have been affected equally by any skew. Naive, central memory and regulatory TCRB repertoires appeared to be more alike among patients than among healthy donors. Type 1 diabetes patients showed a moderate but significant shortening of TCRB CDR3 length in all four CD4+ subsets. Because the HLA sub-analyses included only small numbers of individuals, any influence of HLA type on TCRB rearrangement was left unresolved.

At the junction V is shortened by 4 bases and J by 3 bases, with 13 bases in between. Looking up the germline V gene yields CDR1 KGHSY and CDR2 FQNENV. Including the terminal cysteine and phenylalanine, the CDR3 comprises 14 residues. Only the CDR3 DNA is retained, 42 bases long and in frame from the first base. All of the isolated RNA was reverse transcribed with the High Capacity cDNA Reverse Transcription Kit, so expressed TCRB transcripts were sequenced. Naive, central memory and regulatory T cell samples underwent deep immunoSEQ sequencing, averaging about 3.57 million total reads per sample. After sorted cells were lysed in RLT buffer, RNA was extracted with DNase-treated RNeasy Micro or Mini kits, with the choice depending on cell number. To prevent cross-contamination, every cell subset was processed on its own, while patient and healthy donor samples were processed together. Using the immunoSEQ multiplex PCR, TCRB sequences were amplified from cDNA into 87-bp fragments spanning the CDR3 region. Sequencing of the amplicons was performed on the Illumina HiSeq platform. On the authors' methods: Synthetic template baselines were used to correct PCR bias computationally, reads within Hamming distance 2 were collapsed together, and singletons that could not be merged were discarded. Reads were aligned to IMGT to assign V, D and J genes, CDR3 length, and insertions or deletions at six rearrangement sites. Within each subset, clonotype counts were normalized to the number of sorted cells before true diversity and Gini coefficients were calculated with the tcR R package. The overlap coefficient, calculated on TCRB nucleotide sequences, was used to quantify repertoire sharing. TCRdb's version of the immuneACCESS table is confined to in-frame rearrangements and falls short of the full clone set. An unresolved V gene accounts for under half of the shortfall where checked; the remainder is of unknown origin. That table furnishes V, J and clone size, whereas the DNA furnished D and trimming. The sample yields 140,000 or so clones; 9.2% were counted once. About 0.61% of the sample lies in the top ten.

The sample consisted of central memory CD4+ T cells from blood. The chain was built from TRBV16 and TRBJ2-7, with a tentative D gene TRBD1 over 6 matching bases. The sequence was collected from a man between 18 and 35 years old in good health. The DNA sequence is given as TGTGCCAGCAGCCCCTCCGACAGGCACTACGAGCAGTACTTC. It codes for CASSPSDRHYEQYF.